A selection of T cell receptor beta chains follows, all from one sample in a study of graft-versus-host responses after intestinal transplantation. Sequencing used immunoSEQ multiplex PCR; TCRdb keeps in-frame clones, though not all of them. Of tens of thousands of clones in the sample, 91% were seen once. The antigens for these receptors are not known. The input for sequencing was unstimulated CD4+ T cells sorted from spleen or lymph node cells, taken before intestinal transplant. The receptors shown here come from a human donor who received an intestinal transplant. Each CDR3 is given without its conserved first and last residue.

>TRBV2|TRBJ2-5|12
ASKEPSGGETQY
>TRBV11-2|TRBJ2-7|13
ASSSVRDMTYEQY
>TRBV12-5|TRBJ2-3|13
ASGLAPGRADTQY
>TRBV4-3|TRBJ2-3|14
ASSQDSGGAWDTQY
>TRBV25-1|TRBJ2-1|11
ASGAGVDNEQF
>TRBV7-9|TRBJ2-7|12
ASKRLPTTYEQY
>TRBV6-1|TRBJ2-3|14
ASSALSGGGTDTQY
>TRBV11-1|TRBJ2-5|12
ASSQGQGQETQY
>TRBV5-6|TRBJ2-5|11
ASSLTGPETQY
>TRBV7-8|TRBJ2-2|16
ASSLDTGTSGYTGELF
>TRBV6-6|TRBJ2-7|12
ASSADRRDYEQY
>TRBV7-2|TRBJ1-1|11
ASSPYDNTEAF
>TRBV29-1|TRBJ2-5|11
SVESSGGETQY